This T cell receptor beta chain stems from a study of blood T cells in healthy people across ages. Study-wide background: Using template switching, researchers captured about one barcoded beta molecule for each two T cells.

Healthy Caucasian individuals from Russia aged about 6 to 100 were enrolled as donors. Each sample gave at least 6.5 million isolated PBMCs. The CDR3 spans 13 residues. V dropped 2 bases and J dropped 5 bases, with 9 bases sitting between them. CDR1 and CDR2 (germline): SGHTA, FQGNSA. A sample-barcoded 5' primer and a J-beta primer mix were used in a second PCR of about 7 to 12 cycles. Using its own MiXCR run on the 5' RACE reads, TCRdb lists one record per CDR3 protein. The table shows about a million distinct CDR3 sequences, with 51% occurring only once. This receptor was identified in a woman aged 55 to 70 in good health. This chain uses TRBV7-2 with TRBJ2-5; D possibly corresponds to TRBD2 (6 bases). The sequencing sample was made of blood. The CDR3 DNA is TGTGCCAGCAGCTTACCCGGGAGCGAGACCCAGTACTTC. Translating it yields CASSLPGSETQYF.